The present T cell receptor (beta chain) was sequenced within a study of CD8 T cells in Susac syndrome. The CDR3 has 14 amino acids. The V gene's germline CDR1 is MDHEN and CDR2 SYDVKM. Trimming took 5 bases from V and 7 from J, leaving 12 bases between them. TEMRA cells were FACS-enriched, and CD8+ and CD4+ T cells were isolated negatively. An amount of RNA that ranged from 0.5 to 1 ug was reverse transcribed with random hexamers. MiXCR, applied by TCRdb to the immunoSEQ multiplex PCR reads, yields one record per CDR3 protein. The sample has 110,000 or so distinct CDR3 sequences; roughly 93% are singletons.

This receptor was identified in a human donor with multiple sclerosis. The V and J genes are TRBV28 and TRBJ1-6; D uncertain. The specimen sequenced was CD4+ T cells from PBMCs. For the CDR3, the DNA is TGTGCCAGCAGTCTCGGGCAGCAAAATTCACCCCTCCACTTT. It encodes CASSLGQQNSPLHF.